Sequencing of this T cell receptor beta chain was carried out in a study of T cell responses to AZD1222 COVID-19 vaccine. The CDR3 has 14 residues. V shed 6 bases and J shed 6 bases, with 14 bases lying between them. The V gene's germline CDR1 is SNHLY and CDR2 FYNNEI. The table came from immunoSEQ multiplex PCR; TCRdb's copy has only in-frame clones and leaves some out. The table lists some 120,000 clones, about 90% of them singletons. This rearrangement joins TRBV2 to TRBJ1-4, with a possible D match to TRBD1 (5 bases). Sequencing used peripheral blood, obtained on day 0 of AZD1222 vaccination. The source is an adult in good health. For the CDR3, the DNA is TGTGCCAGCAGACCATGGGGCGGGGATGAAAAACTGTTTTTT. This translates into CASRPWGGDEKLFF.